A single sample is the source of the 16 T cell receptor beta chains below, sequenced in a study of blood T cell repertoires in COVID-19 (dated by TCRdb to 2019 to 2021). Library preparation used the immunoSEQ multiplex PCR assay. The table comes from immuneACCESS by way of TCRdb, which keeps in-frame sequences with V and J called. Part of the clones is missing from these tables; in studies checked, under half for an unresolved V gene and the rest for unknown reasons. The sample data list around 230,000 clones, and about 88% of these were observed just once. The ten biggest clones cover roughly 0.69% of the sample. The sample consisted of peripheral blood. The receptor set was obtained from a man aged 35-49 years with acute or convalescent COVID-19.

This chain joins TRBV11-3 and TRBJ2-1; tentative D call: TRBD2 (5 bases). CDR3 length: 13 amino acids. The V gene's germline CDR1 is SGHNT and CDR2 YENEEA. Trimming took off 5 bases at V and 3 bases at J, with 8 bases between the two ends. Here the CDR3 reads CASSGSGYNEQFF. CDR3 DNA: TGTGCCAGCAGCGGGAGCGGCTACAATGAGCAGTTCTTC.

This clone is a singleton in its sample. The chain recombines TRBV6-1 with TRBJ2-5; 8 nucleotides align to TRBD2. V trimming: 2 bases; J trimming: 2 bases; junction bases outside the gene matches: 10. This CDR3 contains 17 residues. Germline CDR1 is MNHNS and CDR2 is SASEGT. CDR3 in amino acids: CASSENPWAGGQETQYF. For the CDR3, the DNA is TGTGCCAGCAGTGAAAACCCCTGGGCGGGGGGACAAGAGACCCAGTACTTC.

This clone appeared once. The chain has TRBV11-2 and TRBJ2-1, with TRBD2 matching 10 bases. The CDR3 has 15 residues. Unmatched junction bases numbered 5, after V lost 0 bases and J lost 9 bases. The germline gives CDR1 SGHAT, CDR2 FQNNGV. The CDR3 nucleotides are TGTGCCAGCAGCTTAGAAGGGCTAGCGGGAGTTGAGCAGTTCTTC. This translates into CASSLEGLAGVEQFF.

CDR3 bases: TGCGCCAGCAGCCGTGATCAGATTAACTATGGCTACACCTTC. It translates to CASSRDQINYGYTF. The chain recombines TRBV4-1 with TRBJ1-2; D not certain. Trimming took off 4 bases at V and 1 base at J, with 10 bases between the two ends. The germline V gene encodes CDR1 MGHRA and CDR2 YSYEKL. The CDR3 consists of 14 residues.

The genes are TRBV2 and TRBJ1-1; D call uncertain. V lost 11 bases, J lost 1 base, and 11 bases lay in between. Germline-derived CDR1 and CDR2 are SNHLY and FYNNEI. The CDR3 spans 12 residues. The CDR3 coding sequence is TGTGCCTGCGATGAAAGGAACACTGAAGCTTTCTTT. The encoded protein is CACDERNTEAFF.

The CDR3 sequence: CASSQGQGYQETQYF. The CDR3 DNA reads as TGTGCCAGCTCGCAGGGACAGGGGTACCAAGAGACCCAGTACTTC. The J gene is TRBJ2-5, the V gene TRBV18; 10 positions match TRBD1. Looked up from germline, CDR1 is KGHSH and CDR2 is LQKENI. The J segment lost 0 bases and the V segment lost 6 bases, leaving 4 bases of the junction unmatched. This CDR3 region has 15 residues.

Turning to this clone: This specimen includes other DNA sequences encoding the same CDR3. The CDR3 sequence is CASSRQGYEQYF. The CDR3 bases are TGTGCCAGCAGCCGCCAGGGTTACGAGCAGTACTTC. This chain connects TRBV12-3 or TRBV12-4 to TRBJ2-7, with a tentative D call TRBD1 (5 bases). Between the trimmed V and J ends, which lost 6 bases and 4 bases, there was a span of 10 bases. This CDR3 has 12 amino acids.

This CDR3 reads CASSPSGGRGATEAFF. The CDR3 bases are TGTGCCAGCAGCCCTTCCGGAGGGCGCGGCGCTACTGAAGCTTTCTTT. This chain uses TRBV16 with TRBJ1-1; D not resolved. This CDR3 has 16 amino acids. CDR1 is KGHSY and CDR2 is FQNENV in the germline V gene. V was trimmed by 4 bases and J by 5 bases, leaving 20 bases between them.

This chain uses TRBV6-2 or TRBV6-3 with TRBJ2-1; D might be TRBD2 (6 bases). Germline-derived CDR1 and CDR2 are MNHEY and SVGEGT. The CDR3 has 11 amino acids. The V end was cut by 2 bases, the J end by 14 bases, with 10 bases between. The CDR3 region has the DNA TGTGCCAGCAGTTACGGAGGGATGGAGTTCTTC. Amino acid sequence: CASSYGGMEFF.

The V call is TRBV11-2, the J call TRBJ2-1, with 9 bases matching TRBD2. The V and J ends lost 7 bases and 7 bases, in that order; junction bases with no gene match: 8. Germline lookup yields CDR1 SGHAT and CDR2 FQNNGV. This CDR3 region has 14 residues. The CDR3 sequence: CASTLGSGGNEQFF. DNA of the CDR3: TGTGCCAGCACCCTCGGGAGCGGGGGGAATGAGCAGTTCTTC.

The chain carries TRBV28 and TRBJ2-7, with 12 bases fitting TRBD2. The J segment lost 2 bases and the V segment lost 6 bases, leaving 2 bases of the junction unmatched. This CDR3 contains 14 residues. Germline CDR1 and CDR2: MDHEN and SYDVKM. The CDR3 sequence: CASRTSGSPYEQYF. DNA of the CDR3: TGTGCCAGCAGGACTAGCGGGAGTCCCTACGAGCAGTACTTC.

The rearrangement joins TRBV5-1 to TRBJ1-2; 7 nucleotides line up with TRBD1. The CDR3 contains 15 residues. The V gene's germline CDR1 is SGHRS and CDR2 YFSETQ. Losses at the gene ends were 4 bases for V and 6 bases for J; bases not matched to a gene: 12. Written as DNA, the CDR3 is TGCGCCAGCAGCCCGGGTGAGAGGGGGCGAGATGGCTACACCTTC. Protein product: CASSPGERGRDGYTF.

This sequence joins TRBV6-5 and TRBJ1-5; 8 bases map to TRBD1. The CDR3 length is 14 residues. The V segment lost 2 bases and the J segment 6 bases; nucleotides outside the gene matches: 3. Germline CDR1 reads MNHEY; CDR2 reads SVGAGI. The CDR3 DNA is TGTGCCAGCAGTTACGGACAGGGTAGTCAGCCCCAGCATTTT. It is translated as CASSYGQGSQPQHF.

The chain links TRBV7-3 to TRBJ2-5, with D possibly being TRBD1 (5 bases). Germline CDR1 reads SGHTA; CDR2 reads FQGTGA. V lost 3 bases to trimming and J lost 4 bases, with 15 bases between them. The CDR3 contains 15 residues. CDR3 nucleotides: TGTGCCAGCAGCTTTTCTCAGGGTGGTCGAGAGACCCAGTACTTC. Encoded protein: CASSFSQGGRETQYF.

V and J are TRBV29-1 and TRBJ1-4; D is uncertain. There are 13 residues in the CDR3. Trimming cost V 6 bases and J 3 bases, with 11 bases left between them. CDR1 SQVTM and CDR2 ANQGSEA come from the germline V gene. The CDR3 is CSVARGPNEKLFF. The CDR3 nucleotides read TGCAGCGTGGCCCGGGGTCCTAATGAAAAACTGTTTTTT.

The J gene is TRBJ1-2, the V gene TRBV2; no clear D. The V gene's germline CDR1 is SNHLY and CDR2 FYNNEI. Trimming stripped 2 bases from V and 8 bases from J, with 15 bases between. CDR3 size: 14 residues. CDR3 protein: CASSESLFTRGYTF. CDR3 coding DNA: TGTGCCAGCAGTGAAAGCTTGTTCACGAGAGGCTACACCTTC. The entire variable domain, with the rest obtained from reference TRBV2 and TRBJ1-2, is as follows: EPEVTQTPSHQVTQMGQEVILRCVPISNHLYFYWYRQILGQKVEFLVSFYNNEISEKSEIFDDQFSVERPDGSNFTLKIRSTKLEDSAMYFCASSESLFTRGYTFGSGTRLTVV.